One and the same sample provided the 32 T cell receptor beta chains below, sequenced in a study of blood T cell repertoires in COVID-19. The protocol was immunoSEQ multiplex PCR, while the TCRdb copy is restricted to in-frame clones and leaves out a portion. The sample holds roughly 140,000 clones, 84% seen once. Material: PBMCs or T cells enriched from blood (not recorded which). These TCRs come from a man in his fifties in a cohort exposed to, infected with or recovered from COVID-19 (not recorded which).

This clone occurred a few times. The CDR3 reads CASSLATGVEQYF. CDR3 in DNA: TGTGCCAGCAGCTTGGCGACAGGGGTCGAGCAGTACTTC. This chain uses TRBV5-5 with TRBJ2-7; 8 bases match TRBD1. There are 13 residues in the CDR3. Germline trimming cut 0 bases from V and 6 bases from J; bases unmatched to any gene: 2. Germline CDR1 SGHKS, CDR2 YYEKEE (reference sequence).

V and J are TRBV24-1 and TRBJ1-2, with 9 bases matching TRBD1. The CDR3 sequence is 14 residues long. CDR1 and CDR2 from the germline V gene are KGHDR and SFDVKD. With 9 bases clipped from V and 4 bases from J, the junction kept 8 bases outside the gene matches. The CDR3 sequence: CATRDRDDLYGYTF. In DNA form, the CDR3 reads TGTGCCACCCGGGACAGGGACGATCTCTATGGCTACACCTTC.

The chain is built from TRBV18 and TRBJ2-1, with 8 bases matching TRBD2. CDR1 is KGHSH, CDR2 LQKENI, per germline. J gave up 4 bases and V 7 bases, and 6 bases lay outside the gene matches. The CDR3 is 14 amino acids. The CDR3 region is CASFGRARYNEQFF. For the CDR3, the DNA is TGTGCCAGCTTCGGGAGGGCCAGGTACAATGAGCAGTTCTTC.

The chain is built from TRBV7-2 and TRBJ1-2; tentative D call: TRBD1 (6 bases). Germline CDR1 is SGHTA and CDR2 is FQGNSA. Trimming removed 1 base at V and 6 bases at J, with 12 bases between. The CDR3 runs to 14 residues. The CDR3 loop reads CASSLDSRGDGYTF. The DNA for the CDR3 is TGTGCCAGCAGCTTAGACTCCAGGGGTGATGGCTACACCTTC.

CDR3: CASSLLAEYGYTF. CDR3 DNA sequence: TGTGCCAGCAGTTTATTGGCGGAGTATGGCTACACCTTC. This sequence joins TRBV28 and TRBJ1-2; D is unresolved. CDR3 size: 13 residues. Trimming pared 1 base from V and 5 bases from J, leaving 8 bases between. Germline V gives CDR1 MDHEN, CDR2 SYDVKM.

The chain joins TRBV9 to TRBJ1-5; 10 bases are shared with TRBD1. This CDR3 spans 14 amino acids. The V segment lost 4 bases and the J segment 6 bases; nucleotides outside the gene matches: 4. Germline CDR1 and CDR2: SGDLS and YYNGEE. CDR3 in amino acids: CASSLGQGVQPQHF. CDR3 in DNA: TGTGCCAGCAGCCTAGGACAGGGGGTTCAGCCCCAGCATTTT.

V gene TRBV7-9 combines with J gene TRBJ2-1; TRBD2 aligns across 11 bases. The length of the CDR3 is 15 residues. Losses at the gene ends were 2 bases for V and 9 bases for J; bases not matched to a gene: 6. Germline V gene sequence: CDR1 SEHNR, CDR2 FQNEAQ (reference sequence). Written as DNA, the CDR3 is TGTGCCAGCAGCTTATTAGCGGGGGGGCCGGGTGAGCAGTTCTTC. Its translation is CASSLLAGGPGEQFF.

The V gene is TRBV11-2, the J gene TRBJ1-4; 8 nucleotides align to TRBD1. The length of the CDR3 is 16 residues. The V and J ends lost 5 bases and 4 bases, in that order; junction bases with no gene match: 9. Germline V gene data show CDR1 as SGHAT and CDR2 as FQNNGV. CDR3 DNA: TGTGCCAGCAGCGTACGGACAGGGACTTTTAATGAAAAACTGTTTTTT. This gives the protein CASSVRTGTFNEKLFF.

The V and J genes are TRBV3-1 (or the pseudogene TRBV3-2) and TRBJ2-3, with a weak D call TRBD1 (6 bases). The length of the CDR3 is 17 residues. With 1 base removed from V and 0 bases from J, the gap between germline ends came to 14 bases. Germline assignment: CDR1 LGHDT and CDR2 YNNKEL (reference sequence). In DNA, the CDR3 is TGTGCCAGCAGCCAAGGTGCAGGACAGCCGAGCACAGATACGCAGTATTTT. Its translation: CASSQGAGQPSTDTQYF.

The chain couples TRBV6-5 to TRBJ1-2, with 7 bases matching TRBD1. J lost 7 bases, V lost 10 bases, and 12 bases had no gene match. Germline V gene sequence: CDR1 MNHEY, CDR2 SVGAGI. The CDR3 covers 13 residues. Here the CDR3 reads CATGTAGASGYTF. CDR3 DNA sequence: TGTGCCACTGGGACAGCCGGGGCGAGTGGCTACACCTTC.

The V and J genes are TRBV4-1 and TRBJ1-4; D is undetermined. The CDR3 contains 13 residues. V lost 1 base and J 6 bases, leaving 6 bases between the germline ends. Germline CDR1 reads MGHRA; CDR2 reads YSYEKL. The CDR3 region has the DNA TGCGCCAGCAGCCAAGCACAGCATGAAAAACTGTTTTTT. Its protein is CASSQAQHEKLFF.

Concerning this clone itself: Within the sample, other DNA sequences also encode this same CDR3. The chain uses TRBV5-1 and TRBJ1-1, with TRBD1 matching 8 bases. The J segment lost 0 bases and the V segment lost 0 bases, leaving 1 base of the junction unmatched. This CDR3 has 15 amino acids. In germline, CDR1 is SGHRS, CDR2 YFSETQ. The CDR3 spells CASSLAGQVNTEAFF. The CDR3 coding sequence is TGCGCCAGCAGCTTGGCGGGACAGGTGAACACTGAAGCTTTCTTT.

The chain uses TRBV5-4 and TRBJ1-2; a possible D gene is TRBD1 (6 bases). There are 16 residues in the CDR3. Germline CDR1 is SGHNT and CDR2 is YYREEE (reference sequence). The germline V and J ends were trimmed by 0 bases and 3 bases, with 15 bases remaining between them. The DNA for the CDR3 is TGTGCCAGCAGCTTGGTTGGCGGGGGGCATGACTATGGCTACACCTTC. This translates into CASSLVGGGHDYGYTF.

The CDR3 DNA reads TGTGCCAGCAGGCTAGCGGGAGGGTACGAGCAGTACTTC. As protein: CASRLAGGYEQYF. V usage is TRBV2 and J usage is TRBJ2-7; 12 positions agree with TRBD2. CDR1 is SNHLY, CDR2 FYNNEI, per germline. V lost 6 bases to trimming and J lost 4 bases; unmatched junction nucleotides: 1. This CDR3 contains 13 residues.

The chain employs TRBV14 and TRBJ2-3, with 12 positions matching TRBD2. Trimming took 2 bases from V and 5 from J; bases not matched to a gene: 5. CDR3 size: 16 residues. Looked up from germline, CDR1 is SGHDN and CDR2 is FVKESK. The CDR3 DNA sequence: TGTGCCAGCAGCCAACTAGCGGGGGGGCTTTTAGATACGCAGTATTTT. This codes for CASSQLAGGLLDTQYF.

This clone came up a few times. In the same sample, other DNA sequences code for this CDR3. This chain's CDR3 is CASSELLYEQYF. As DNA, the CDR3 is TGTGCCAGCAGTGAACTTCTCTACGAGCAGTACTTC. This sequence joins TRBV6-1 and TRBJ2-7; D unresolved. Germline V gene sequence: CDR1 MNHNS, CDR2 SASEGT. V lost 2 bases and J lost 3, with 5 bases in between. The CDR3 totals 12 residues.

CDR3 sequence: CATLREGGTEAFF. As DNA, the CDR3 is TGTGCCACCCTGCGAGAGGGAGGAACTGAAGCTTTCTTT. The rearrangement links TRBV7-3 to TRBJ1-1; D unresolved. The CDR3 covers 13 residues. The germline V gene has CDR1 SGHTA and CDR2 FQGTGA. V shed 10 bases and J shed 5 bases, with 17 bases lying between them.

The gene calls are TRBV19 and TRBJ2-6; possible D gene TRBD1, 6 bases. The CDR3 contains 15 residues. The germline gives CDR1 LNHDA, CDR2 SQIVND (reference sequence). With 6 bases removed from V and 0 bases from J, the gap between germline ends came to 9 bases. For the CDR3, the DNA is TGTGCCAGTAGAACAGGGCTCTCTGGGGCCAACGTCCTGACTTTC. It yields the protein CASRTGLSGANVLTF.

V is TRBV30 and J is TRBJ1-1, with D maybe TRBD1 (6 bases). CDR3 length: 11 residues. V was pared by 2 bases and J by 8 bases, with 9 bases between. Germline CDR1 and CDR2: GTSNPN and SVGIG (reference sequence). The chain's CDR3 is CAWSQGTEAFF. CDR3 sequence (DNA): TGTGCCTGGAGTCAAGGGACAGAAGCTTTCTTT.

The gene calls are TRBV28 and TRBJ2-1; TRBD1 matches at 9 bases. The CDR3 contains 15 residues. Looked up from germline, CDR1 is MDHEN and CDR2 is SYDVKM. V lost 5 bases, J lost 7 bases, and 9 bases stayed unmatched. Here the CDR3 DNA reads TGTGCCAGCAGTGTCCCGAGGGGACAGGGAAATGAGCAGTTCTTC. Its protein product is CASSVPRGQGNEQFF.

The V call is TRBV9, the J call TRBJ2-3; the match to TRBD1 covers 9 bases. The trim removed 4 bases at V and 5 bases at J, leaving 5 bases unmatched. Germline V gives CDR1 SGDLS, CDR2 YYNGEE. This CDR3 spans 14 amino acids. The CDR3 region is CASSPRTGEDTQYF. Here the CDR3 DNA reads TGTGCCAGCAGCCCGAGGACAGGGGAAGATACGCAGTATTTT.

The chain carries TRBV6-5 and TRBJ2-7; 9 positions agree with TRBD1. The length of the CDR3 is 13 residues. Germline V CDR1 and CDR2: MNHEY, SVGAGI. The ends lost 6 bases at V and 2 bases at J; junction bases unmatched: 2. The CDR3 protein is CASRDRGTYEQYF. CDR3 nucleotides: TGTGCCAGCAGGGACAGGGGCACCTACGAGCAGTACTTC.

This chain uses TRBV7-9 with TRBJ2-1; no clear D. The CDR3 spans 15 residues. With 4 bases removed from V and 6 bases from J, the gap between germline ends came to 16 bases. The germline V gene encodes CDR1 SEHNR and CDR2 FQNEAQ (reference sequence). The CDR3 DNA follows: TGTGCCAGCAGCTCCCCCCTCCAGGTCGTCAATGAGCAGTTCTTC. This encodes CASSSPLQVVNEQFF. The full variable domain, completed using reference TRBV7-9 and TRBJ2-1, is DTGVSQNPRHKITKRGQNVTFRCDPISEHNRLYWYRQTLGQGPEFLTYFQNEAQLEKSRLLSDRFSAERPKGSFSTLEIQRTEQGDSAMYLCASSSPLQVVNEQFFGPGTRLTVL.

V and J are TRBV30 and TRBJ2-7; D call uncertain. Germline values: CDR1 GTSNPN, CDR2 SVGIG (reference sequence). The CDR3 is 11 residues long. V shed 3 bases and J shed 6 bases, with 9 bases lying between them. The CDR3 protein is CAWRSESEQYF. In DNA form, the CDR3 reads TGTGCCTGGAGGTCGGAGTCCGAGCAGTACTTC.

The rearrangement joins TRBV19 to TRBJ1-1; TRBD1 agrees at 7 bases. The CDR3 is 16 residues long. V gave up 7 bases and J gave up 2 bases; unmatched junction bases: 13. Germline values: CDR1 LNHDA, CDR2 SQIVND (reference sequence). CDR3 DNA sequence: TGTGCCAGTACCAAATCCGGGGACAGTCCTAACACTGAAGCTTTCTTT. Encoded protein: CASTKSGDSPNTEAFF.

The chain carries TRBV19 and TRBJ2-7; tentative D call: TRBD1 (6 bases). The CDR3 is 15 residues long. The ends were cut back, 6 bases at V and 2 bases at J, with 17 bases in the middle. CDR1 and CDR2 from the germline V gene are LNHDA and SQIVND (reference sequence). The CDR3 loop is CASSQAGAGTYEQYF. CDR3 bases: TGTGCCAGTAGCCAGGCAGGGGCCGGCACCTACGAGCAGTACTTC.

The chain joins TRBV7-9 to TRBJ2-7, with D unclear. Per the germline V gene, CDR1 is SEHNR and CDR2 is FQNEAQ (reference sequence). V was clipped by 7 bases and J by 5 bases, with 12 bases between them. The CDR3 extends over 12 amino acids. CDR3 coding DNA: TGTGCCAGCACTCTAACCTTAGACGAGCAGTACTTC. This sequence encodes CASTLTLDEQYF.

The chain uses TRBV19 and TRBJ1-2; D unclear. V was cut by 1 base and J by 6 bases, with 12 bases left in between. This CDR3 is built from 14 residues. Per germline, CDR1 LNHDA and CDR2 SQIVND (reference sequence). CDR3 coding DNA: TGTGCCAGTAGTATAGGGAGGGCCTCTGATGGCTACACCTTC. Protein: CASSIGRASDGYTF.

The V gene is TRBV5-1, the J gene TRBJ2-1; D perhaps matches TRBD2 (5 bases). This CDR3 has 12 amino acids. CDR1 is SGHRS and CDR2 is YFSETQ in the germline V gene. With 7 bases removed from V and 10 bases from J, the gap between germline ends came to 15 bases. The DNA for the CDR3 is TGCGCCAGCCAGCTTGGTGGAGGAGAGCAGTTCTTC. The encoded protein is CASQLGGGEQFF. Supplemented by reference TRBV5-1 and TRBJ2-1, the full variable domain reads KAGVTQTPRYLIKTRGQQVTLSCSPISGHRSVSWYQQTPGQGLQFLFEYFSETQRNKGNFPGRFSGRQFSNSRSEMNVSTLELGDSALYLCASQLGGGEQFFGPGTRLTVL.

The rearrangement links TRBV10-3 to TRBJ1-4; TRBD1 matches 7 bases. The ends lost 2 bases at V and 3 bases at J; junction bases unmatched: 9. Germline loops: CDR1 ENHRY, CDR2 SYGVKD. There are 17 residues in the CDR3. The CDR3 is CAISEAGGGQPNEKLFF. CDR3 in DNA: TGTGCCATCAGTGAGGCCGGGGGGGGACAGCCTAATGAAAAACTGTTTTTT.

This clone came up once. The J gene is TRBJ1-1, the V gene TRBV18; TRBD1 is a possible D gene (6 bases). The ends were cut back, 6 bases at V and 7 bases at J, with 15 bases in the middle. CDR3 size: 13 residues. Germline V gene data show CDR1 as KGHSH and CDR2 as LQKENI. CDR3 coding DNA: TGTGCCAGCTCCCAGTCGAGGGGGAATGAAGCTTTCTTT. This encodes CASSQSRGNEAFF.

The chain links TRBV9 to TRBJ2-2; 7 nucleotides line up with TRBD1. The germline V gene encodes CDR1 SGDLS and CDR2 YYNGEE. This CDR3 is 15 amino acids long. V lost 0 bases, J lost 2 bases, and 1 base stayed unmatched. CDR3 residues: CASSVGTGNTGELFF. The CDR3 coding sequence is TGTGCCAGCAGCGTAGGGACAGGTAACACCGGGGAGCTGTTTTTT. The entire variable domain, with the rest obtained from reference TRBV9 and TRBJ2-2, is as follows: DSGVTQTPKHLITATGQRVTLRCSPRSGDLSVYWYQQSLDQGLQFLIQYYNGEERAKGNILERFSAQQFPDLHSELNLSSLELGDSALYFCASSVGTGNTGELFFGEGSRLTVL.